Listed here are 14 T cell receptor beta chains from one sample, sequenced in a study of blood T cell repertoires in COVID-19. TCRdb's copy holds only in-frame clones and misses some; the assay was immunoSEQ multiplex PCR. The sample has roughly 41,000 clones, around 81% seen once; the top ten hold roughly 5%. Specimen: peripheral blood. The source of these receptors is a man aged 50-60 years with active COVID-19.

The CDR3 is CASSLNRVNEKLFF. In DNA form, the CDR3 reads TGTGCCAGCAGCCTCAACAGGGTTAATGAAAAACTGTTTTTT. The chain couples TRBV7-2 to TRBJ1-4, with D perhaps TRBD1 (6 bases). The length of the CDR3 is 14 residues. V lost 5 bases and J lost 4, with 11 bases in between. Germline-derived CDR1 and CDR2 are SGHTA and FQGNSA.

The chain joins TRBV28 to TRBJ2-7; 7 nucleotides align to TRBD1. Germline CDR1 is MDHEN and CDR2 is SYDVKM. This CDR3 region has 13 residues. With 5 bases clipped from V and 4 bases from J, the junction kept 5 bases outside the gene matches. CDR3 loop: CASSLGGGYEQYF. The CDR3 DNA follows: TGTGCCAGCAGTCTAGGGGGCGGGTACGAGCAGTACTTC.

The CDR3 nucleotides are TGTGCCAGCAGCTCCCGGGACTACTCCTACGAGCAGTACTTC. It translates to CASSSRDYSYEQYF. The J gene is TRBJ2-7, the V gene TRBV7-2; 7 bases match TRBD2. Germline trimming cut 4 bases from V and 0 bases from J; bases unmatched to any gene: 3. The CDR3 covers 14 residues. Looked up from germline, CDR1 is SGHTA and CDR2 is FQGNSA.

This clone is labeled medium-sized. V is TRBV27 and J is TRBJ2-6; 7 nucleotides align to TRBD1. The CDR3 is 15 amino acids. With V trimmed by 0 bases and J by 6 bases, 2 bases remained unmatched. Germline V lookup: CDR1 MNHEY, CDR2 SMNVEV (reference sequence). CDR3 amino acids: CASSLSTGVANVLTF. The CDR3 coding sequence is TGTGCCAGCAGTTTATCCACAGGGGTGGCCAACGTCCTGACTTTC.

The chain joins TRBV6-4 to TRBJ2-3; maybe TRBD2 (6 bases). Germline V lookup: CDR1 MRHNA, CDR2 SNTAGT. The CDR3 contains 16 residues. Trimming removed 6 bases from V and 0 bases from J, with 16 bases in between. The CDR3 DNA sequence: TGTGCCAGCAGACCCCTGGCGGGACCGAGCACAGATACGCAGTATTTT. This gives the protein CASRPLAGPSTDTQYF.

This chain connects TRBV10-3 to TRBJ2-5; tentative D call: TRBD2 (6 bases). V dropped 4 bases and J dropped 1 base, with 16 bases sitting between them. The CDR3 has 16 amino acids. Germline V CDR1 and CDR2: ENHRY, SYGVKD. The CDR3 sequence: CAISGRGGTLQETQYF. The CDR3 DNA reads TGTGCCATCAGTGGGAGAGGCGGGACCCTCCAAGAGACCCAGTACTTC.

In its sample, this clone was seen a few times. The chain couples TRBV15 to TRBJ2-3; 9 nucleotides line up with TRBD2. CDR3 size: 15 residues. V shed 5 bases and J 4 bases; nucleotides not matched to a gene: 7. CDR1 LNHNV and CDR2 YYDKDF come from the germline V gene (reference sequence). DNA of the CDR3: TGTGCCACCAGCGGACCGCGGGGGGGTGCAGATACGCAGTATTTT. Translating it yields CATSGPRGGADTQYF.

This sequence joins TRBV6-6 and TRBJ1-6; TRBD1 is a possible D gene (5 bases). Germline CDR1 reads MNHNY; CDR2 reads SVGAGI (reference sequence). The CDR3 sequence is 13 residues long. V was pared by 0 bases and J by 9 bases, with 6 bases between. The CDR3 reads CASSYSRVSPLHF. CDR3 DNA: TGTGCCAGCAGTTACTCCAGGGTTTCACCCCTCCACTTT.

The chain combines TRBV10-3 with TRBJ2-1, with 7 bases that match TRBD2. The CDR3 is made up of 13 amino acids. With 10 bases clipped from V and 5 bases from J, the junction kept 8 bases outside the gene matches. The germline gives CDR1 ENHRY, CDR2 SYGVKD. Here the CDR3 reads CATGGTENNEQFF. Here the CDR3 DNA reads TGTGCCACCGGGGGGACGGAGAACAATGAGCAGTTCTTC.

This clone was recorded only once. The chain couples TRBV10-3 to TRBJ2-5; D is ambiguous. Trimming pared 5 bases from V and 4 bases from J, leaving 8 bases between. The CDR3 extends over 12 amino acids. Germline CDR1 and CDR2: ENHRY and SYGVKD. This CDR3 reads CAISFTRETQYF. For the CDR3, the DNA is TGTGCCATCAGTTTCACCAGAGAGACCCAGTACTTC.

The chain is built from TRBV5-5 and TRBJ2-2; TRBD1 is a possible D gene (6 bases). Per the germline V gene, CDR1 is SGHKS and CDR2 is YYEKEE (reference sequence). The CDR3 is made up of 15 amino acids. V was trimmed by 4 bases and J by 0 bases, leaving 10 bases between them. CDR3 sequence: CASSLRTANTGELFF. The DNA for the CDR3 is TGTGCCAGCAGCCTCCGGACAGCGAACACCGGGGAGCTGTTTTTT.

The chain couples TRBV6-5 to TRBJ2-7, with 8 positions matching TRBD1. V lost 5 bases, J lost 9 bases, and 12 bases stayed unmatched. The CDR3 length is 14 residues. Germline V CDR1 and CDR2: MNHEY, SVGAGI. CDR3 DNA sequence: TGTGCCAGCAGTACCAGGACAGGGCCGGAATCGCAGTACTTC. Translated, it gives CASSTRTGPESQYF.

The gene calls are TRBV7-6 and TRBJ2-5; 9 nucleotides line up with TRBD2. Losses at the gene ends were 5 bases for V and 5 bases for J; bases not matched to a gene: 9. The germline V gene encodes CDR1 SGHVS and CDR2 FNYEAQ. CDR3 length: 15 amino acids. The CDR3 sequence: CASSPPSAGGETQYF. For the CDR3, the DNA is TGTGCCAGCAGCCCCCCGTCCGCGGGAGGGGAGACCCAGTACTTC.

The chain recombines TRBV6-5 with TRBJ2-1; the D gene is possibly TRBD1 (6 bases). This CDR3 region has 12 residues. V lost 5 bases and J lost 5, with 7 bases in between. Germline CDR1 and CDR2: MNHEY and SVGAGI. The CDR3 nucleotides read TGTGCCAGCAGTAGGGGGAACAATGAGCAGTTCTTC. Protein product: CASSRGNNEQFF.